A selection of T cell receptor beta chains follows, all from one sample in a study of blood T cell repertoires in COVID-19. Here immunoSEQ multiplex PCR was the method, and the copy in TCRdb shows in-frame clones only, minus some. Of 500,000 to 600,000 clones listed, approximately 88% are singletons. Material for sequencing was peripheral blood. The receptors stem from a woman aged 45-60 years with COVID-19, enrolled during active disease. The CDR3 runs from the conserved cysteine through the conserved F or W. The D gene is left open where the match is weak. Some rows have no size entry. The others give once, few or many, or a class for an expanded clone.

D | J | size | V | DNA | CDR3
. | TRBJ2-4 | . | TRBV1 | TGCACCAGCAGCCAAGATATAGGTGCGGGGGAAGGGTTACGGGACATTCAGTACTTC | CTSSQDIGAGEGLRDIQYF
. | TRBJ2-2 | . | TRBV7-2 | TGTGCCAGCAGCTCGTACCCCGGCCGAGGAGGCGGGGAGCTGTTTTTT | CASSSYPGRGGGELFF
. | TRBJ2-7 | . | TRBV19 | TGTGCCAGTAGTATAGAGACAGGCTACTACGAGCAGTACTTC | CASSIETGYYEQYF
. | TRBJ2-5 | . | TRBV3-1/TRBV3-2 | TGTGCCAGCAGCCCCTCGTTAAGTAGCCGAAACTTAAACCTACAAGAGACCCAGTACTTC | CASSPSLSSRNLNLQETQYF
TRBD1 | TRBJ1-4 | . | TRBV5-4 | TGTGCCAGCAGCTTTGCCGGGACAGGGGTTGAAAAACTGTTTTTT | CASSFAGTGVEKLFF
. | TRBJ1-2 | . | TRBV27 | TGTGCCAGCAGTTTAAAGGGGTATGGCTACACCTTC | CASSLKGYGYTF
. | TRBJ2-4 | . | TRBV28 | TGTGCCAGCAGTTCTAAAAGAAACATTCAGTACTTC | CASSSKRNIQYF
. | TRBJ2-4 | once | TRBV3-1/TRBV3-2 | TGTGCCAGCAGCGTACAGGGATTGGTGGCCAAAAACATTCAGTACTTC | CASSVQGLVAKNIQYF
TRBD1 | TRBJ2-7 | . | TRBV6-5 | TGTGCCAGCAGTAAGTGGGACAGACCCCTGGAGTACTTC | CASSKWDRPLEYF
TRBD1 | TRBJ1-2 | . | TRBV5-4 | TGTGCCAGCAGCTTACGGACAGGGGCTAACTATGGCTACACCTTC | CASSLRTGANYGYTF
. | TRBJ2-7 | . | TRBV11-2 | TGTGCCAGCAGGACAGTAGCCTACGAGCAGTACTTC | CASRTVAYEQYF
TRBD2 | TRBJ2-7 | . | TRBV9 | TGTGCCAGCAGCGTAGGAGTTAGCGGGGGGGGTAACGAGCAGTACTTC | CASSVGVSGGGNEQYF
. | TRBJ2-1 | once | TRBV7-2 | TGTGCCAGCAGCTTAGAACTGAACAATGAGCAGTTCTTC | CASSLELNNEQFF
TRBD2 | TRBJ2-3 | . | TRBV9 | TGTGCCAGCAGCGTAGACGCGGGGGGCGTCACAGATACGCAGTATTTT | CASSVDAGGVTDTQYF
TRBD1 | TRBJ2-3 | . | TRBV5-1 | TGCGCCAGCAGCTTGGAGACAGGGGTGACAGATACGCAGTATTTT | CASSLETGVTDTQYF
TRBD1 | TRBJ2-3 | . | TRBV5-1 | TGCGCCAGCACCCTCCGGGACAGTCGCACAGATACGCAGTATTTT | CASTLRDSRTDTQYF
. | TRBJ1-2 | . | TRBV6-6 | TGTGCCAGCGGGCCCAGACCCTATGGCTACACCTTC | CASGPRPYGYTF
TRBD2 | TRBJ2-3 | . | TRBV2 | TGTGCCAGCAGTGAATTGGCTAGCGGAACAGATACGCAGTATTTT | CASSELASGTDTQYF
. | TRBJ1-5 | . | TRBV28 | TGTGCCAGCAGTCCTCCCCAGGGGAGAACGCATCAGCCCCAGCATTTT | CASSPPQGRTHQPQHF
. | TRBJ2-1 | . | TRBV27 | TGTGCCAGCGGACTAAGGCTGGAGCAGTTCTTC | CASGLRLEQFF
. | TRBJ1-6 | . | TRBV2 | TGTGCCAGCAGTGAACGAGTGGGCTCGGATTCACCCCTCCACTTT | CASSERVGSDSPLHF
. | TRBJ1-5 | . | TRBV12-5 | TGTGCTAGTGGTTTGGACATATATAGCAATCAGCCCCAGCATTTT | CASGLDIYSNQPQHF
TRBD1 | TRBJ1-1 | . | TRBV5-1 | TGCGCCAGCAGCACGGGCAGGGGGCAGGGCACTGAAGCTTTCTTT | CASSTGRGQGTEAFF
. | TRBJ2-3 | once | TRBV20-1 | TGCAGTGCCTTGTTTGATACGCAGTATTTT | CSALFDTQYF
. | TRBJ2-1 | . | TRBV7-9 | TGTGCCAGCTGCTATGGGGGGGCGGCAGATGAGCAGTTCTTC | CASCYGGAADEQFF
. | TRBJ1-1 | once | TRBV11-2 | TGTGCCAGCAGCTTAGACCCCGGAAAGCGAAACACTGAAGCTTTCTTT | CASSLDPGKRNTEAFF
. | TRBJ2-3 | . | TRBV5-6 | TGTGCCAGCAGCTTGGGGCGGGGCACAGATACGCAGTATTTT | CASSLGRGTDTQYF
TRBD1 | TRBJ1-3 | . | TRBV18 | TGTGCCAGCTCTTCCAGAGGGACAGGGGGTCCAGGAAACACCATATATTTT | CASSSRGTGGPGNTIYF
. | TRBJ1-3 | . | TRBV14 | TGTGCCAGCAGCCAAGGTGCGGGAAACACCATATATTTT | CASSQGAGNTIYF
TRBD2 | TRBJ2-3 | . | TRBV7-2 | TGTGCCAGCAGCCCTGTACGACTAGCGGGGGGGCCGGCAGATACGCAGTATTTT | CASSPVRLAGGPADTQYF
. | TRBJ1-4 | . | TRBV5-1 | TGCGCCAGCAGCTTGGGAGTGAGCCCAACTAATGAAAAACTGTTTTTT | CASSLGVSPTNEKLFF
TRBD1 | TRBJ1-1 | . | TRBV7-9 | TGTGCCAGCAGCTCGACAGGGGTTGAAGCTTTCTTT | CASSSTGVEAFF
. | TRBJ1-4 | . | TRBV10-3 | TGTGCCATCAAGGCGCTGGAGATGGAAAAACTGTTTTTT | CAIKALEMEKLFF
TRBD1 | TRBJ1-6 | once | TRBV28 | TGTGCCAGCAGTCCCTCCGGGACAGCCTATTCACCCCTCCACTTT | CASSPSGTAYSPLHF
TRBD1 | TRBJ2-1 | . | TRBV18 | TGTGCCAGCTCACCTCGGACAGGGGAACGAGGCGAGCAGTTCTTC | CASSPRTGERGEQFF
. | TRBJ1-6 | . | TRBV28 | TGTGCCAGCAGCCCCCCGGGACTACGAAGTTCACCCCTCCACTTT | CASSPPGLRSSPLHF
TRBD1 | TRBJ1-1 | . | TRBV19 | TGTGCCAGTAAAGGAGTGCCGGGACAGGGGGCTTTGGGTTCCACTGAAGCTTTCTTT | CASKGVPGQGALGSTEAFF
. | TRBJ1-1 | . | TRBV19 | TGTGCCAGTGGCCAACGTGACACTGAAGCTTTCTTT | CASGQRDTEAFF
TRBD1 | TRBJ2-7 | . | TRBV19 | TGTGCCAGTAGTAGTGCCCGGGACAGATTCTACGAGCAGTACTTC | CASSSARDRFYEQYF
TRBD1 | TRBJ1-1 | . | TRBV30 | TGTGCCTGCAACCCGGGACAGCTAATGAACACTGAAGCTTTCTTT | CACNPGQLMNTEAFF
TRBD1 | TRBJ1-4 | once | TRBV19 | TGTGCCAGCCAGACCCGGACAGGCTCGGATGAAAAACTGTTTTTT | CASQTRTGSDEKLFF